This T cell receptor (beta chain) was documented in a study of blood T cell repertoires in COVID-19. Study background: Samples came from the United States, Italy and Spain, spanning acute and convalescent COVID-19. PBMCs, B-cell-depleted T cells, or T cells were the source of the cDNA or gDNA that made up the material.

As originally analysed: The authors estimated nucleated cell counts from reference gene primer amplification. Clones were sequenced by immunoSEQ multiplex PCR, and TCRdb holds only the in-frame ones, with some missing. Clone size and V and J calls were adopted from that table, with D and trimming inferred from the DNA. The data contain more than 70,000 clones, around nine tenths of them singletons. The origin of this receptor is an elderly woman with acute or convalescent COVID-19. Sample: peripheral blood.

The CDR3 DNA reads TGTGCCAGCAGCACTAGCGGGGGGGCCTTGGAGACCCAGTACTTC. Translating gives CASSTSGGALETQYF. This chain uses TRBV7-3 with TRBJ2-5, with TRBD2 identical over 13 bases. Germline V lookup: CDR1 SGHTA, CDR2 FQGTGA. The junction had 5 bases not matched to a gene; V was cut back by 5 bases and J by 5 bases. The CDR3 has 15 residues.